This TCR beta chain derives from a study of blood T cell repertoires in COVID-19. Study-level background: Sample material is recorded as cDNA or gDNA derived from T cells, B-cell-depleted T cells, or PBMCs.

Original data processing: Cell counts per sample came from amplifying reference gene primers. The data were produced by immunoSEQ multiplex PCR, yet TCRdb's version contains in-frame clones alone and is incomplete. The V and J calls and the clone size are those of that table, but D and trimming were determined from the DNA. The sample includes around 200,000 clones, more than 60% of them seen just once. Germline V gene data show CDR1 as MDHEN and CDR2 as SYDVKM. Trimming at V came to 5 bases and at J to 2 bases, leaving 7 bases not matched to a gene. The CDR3 length is 15 residues. The genes are TRBV28 and TRBJ1-2, with 8 bases aligning to TRBD1. The sample comprised peripheral blood. The source of this sequence is a woman in her 50s with acute or convalescent COVID-19. CDR3 loop: CASSATGVVNYGYTF. The DNA of the CDR3 is TGTGCCAGCAGTGCGACAGGGGTCGTCAACTATGGCTACACCTTC.